The entry below describes one TCR beta chain. What this receptor recognizes is not known. A much more abundant neighbour one base away suggests this may be a read error. TCR beta libraries were generated from genomic DNA with the immunoSEQ kit, following the manufacturer's recommendations. Library preparation used a first multiplex PCR with proprietary primers, then a second PCR adding unique barcodes, with bead cleanups after each round. A positive control reaction and a negative control reaction, both provided in the kit, were run with every batch of samples. The final libraries were assessed on an Agilent 4200 TapeStation D1000 ScreenTape, pooled by volume, and quantified by qPCR. Sequencing was performed on an Illumina NextSeq500 using a MidOutput 150-cycle cartridge, with 156 Read1 cycles, 15 Index1 cycles, and the kit custom primers. The pooled library was loaded at approximately 0.99 pM, and 20% PhiX control was spiked in. The authors processed their data as follows. The vendor-processed data were analyzed in R, and a clonotype was defined as all T cells that share the same CDR3 nucleotide sequence. For clone abundance analyses, frequencies were normalized to the 10,000 most abundant clones per sample. Public T cell clones, averaging fewer than five per sample, were removed before analysis. A difference in abundance of at least 32-fold between compartments was used to define tumor-enriched and baseline blood-enriched clonotypes. A beta-binomial differential abundance model was applied to find clonotypes that expanded or contracted between blood time points. Tumor-blood repertoire similarity was measured with the Baroni-Urbani and Buser coefficient, and groups were compared using two-tailed Wilcoxon tests in R. In TCRdb, the immuneACCESS table is reduced to in-frame sequences with V and J assigned. These tables do not hold every clone; where another copy was compared, an unresolved V gene accounts for under half, and the others remain unexplained. V and J calls and clone size come straight from that table; D and trimming were deduced from the DNA. The sample table records about 170,000 clones; 88% of these occur just once. The ten largest account for around 11% of the sample.

The data derive from a study of radiation and T cells in renal cell carcinoma (dated by TCRdb to 2018 to 2021). At the level of the whole study: In total, approximately 53 samples, comprising some 25 tumors and 27 peripheral blood samples, were subjected to TCR beta sequencing. The last blood draw happened 4 weeks after radiation, timed to coincide with nephrectomy. Across all 53 samples, 4 million or so unique CDR3 nucleotide sequences encoding about 2.7 million unique CDR3 amino acid sequences were identified. What the work shows at the level of the full study, not this receptor alone: No pretreatment tumor biopsies were available, so the baseline intratumoral presence of clonotypes could not be determined. Effects of radiation dose or scheduling on the TCR repertoire could not be addressed with the single-armed trial design. Top tumor clonotypes rose in blood from baseline to 2 weeks post-radiation, then contracted by 4 weeks, suggesting transient expansion of tumor-resident clones. Blood repertoire dynamics were not followed beyond 4 weeks after treatment.

Reading the label with the study, this specimen's time point is: blood 4 weeks post-SBRT, at nephrectomy. The treatment or condition label, read with the paper, signifies: 15 Gy SBRT to primary tumor, nephrectomy 4 weeks later. The samples were drawn from a clinical trial, where primary renal cell carcinomas were treated with 15 Gy of stereotactic body radiation therapy and then removed by nephrectomy 4 weeks afterward. Serial peripheral blood from radiation-treated patients was sampled at baseline, 2 weeks and 4 weeks after SBRT to track tumor-enriched clonotypes. Every patient had renal cell carcinoma of clear cell pathology. Genomic DNA for TCR sequencing was prepared using the QIAamp DNA Blood Mini Kit (Qiagen). The analyses included just those samples that passed every quality control check. V loses 3 bases of germline sequence and J loses 0 bases, and the interval between the two ends is 6 bases. CDR1 and CDR2, looked up from the germline V gene, are SNHLY and FYNNEI. Spanning cysteine to phenylalanine, the CDR3 consists of 14 amino acids. Of the read, only the CDR3 DNA is kept; its 42 bases are in frame from base 1.

The specimen was blood, collected from a patient whose treatment included radiotherapy and nephrectomy. The chain is made from TRBV2 and TRBJ1-3; no D segment can be confidently identified. The source of this sequence is a woman aged 50 to 60 with renal cell carcinoma. The nucleotides read TGTGCCAGCAGTGAGGATCCCTCTGGAAACACCATATATTTT. This gives the protein CASSEDPSGNTIYF.